This TCR beta chain was profiled in a study of blood T cell repertoires in COVID-19. Across the study: The origin of the acute and convalescent COVID-19 samples was the United States, Italy and Spain.

In the study's own analysis: Amplified reference gene primers provided the basis for estimating nucleated cell counts. Profiling relied on immunoSEQ multiplex PCR, and the TCRdb table lists in-frame clones only, not all of them. D and trimming were read from the DNA, whereas the V and J calls and clone size are those reported in that table. Of 300,000 or so clones listed, more than 80% are singletons. The CDR3 sequence is 15 residues long. Germline CDR1 is MGHRA and CDR2 is YSYEKL. Trimming pared 0 bases from V and 10 bases from J, leaving 16 bases between. The material sequenced was peripheral blood. This clonotype originated in a man aged 18 to 30 who had recovered from COVID-19. This chain uses TRBV4-1 with TRBJ2-1; a weak D match, TRBD2 (6 bases). The CDR3 reads CASSQEGGVGLEQFF. The CDR3 nucleotides are TGCGCCAGCAGCCAAGAGGGGGGAGTGGGCTTGGAGCAGTTCTTC.